The entry that follows covers one TCR beta chain sequence. What it binds is not known. The data are from a study of cytomegalovirus exposure and HLA in healthy donors. The study, taken as a whole, reports: A previous analysis found most TCR beta V segments productive roughly 87% or roughly 30% of the time. It was confirmed in vitro that a few of the CMV-associated chains were specific for CMV antigens. Most CMV-associated TCR beta chains appeared HLA-restricted in a later analysis.

Unmatched junction bases numbered 1, after V lost 3 bases and J lost 4 bases. Germline-derived CDR1 and CDR2 are MRHNA and SNTAGT. The CDR3 loop spans 13 amino acids. It was with 60 Vbeta and 13 Jbeta primers that the PCR ran. Produced via immunoSEQ multiplex PCR; TCRdb's table is partial and in-frame only. The data contain tens of thousands of clones, about two thirds of them singletons. The V and J genes are TRBV6-4 and TRBJ1-2; 8 bases are a match to TRBD1. Sequencing was done on a sample of PBMCs. The clonotype originates from a man aged 60-69 years in good health and CMV-seronegative. The CDR3 DNA sequence: TGTGCCAGCAGTGAACAGGGGGGCTATGGCTACACCTTC. Translated, it gives CASSEQGGYGYTF.